The 5 T cell receptor beta chains below were found in one sample sequenced in a study of cytotoxic CD8 clonotypes in ibrutinib-treated CLL. Clones were sequenced by immunoSEQ multiplex PCR, and TCRdb holds only the in-frame ones, with some missing. In the table there are 15,000 to 20,000 clones, around 81% of which are singletons. The source material was PBMCs, sampled before ibrutinib treatment. Receptors originate from a human donor with chronic lymphocytic leukemia.

The gene calls are TRBV10-3 and TRBJ1-1; possible D gene TRBD1, 6 bases. Germline V lookup: CDR1 ENHRY, CDR2 SYGVKD. With 10 bases removed from V and 2 bases from J, the gap between germline ends came to 14 bases. The CDR3 covers 13 residues. The CDR3 DNA is TGTGCCACCCGGGGGGGGCGAAACACTGAAGCTTTCTTT. Its protein product is CATRGGRNTEAFF.

This chain connects TRBV29-1 to TRBJ2-7; TRBD1 is a possible D gene (6 bases). The CDR3 sequence is 12 residues long. Germline assignment: CDR1 SQVTM and CDR2 ANQGSEA. Between the trimmed V and J ends, which lost 7 bases and 3 bases, there was a span of 13 bases. The CDR3 bases are TGCAGCGGTGGACAGACGTACTACGAGCAGTACTTC. Its translation: CSGGQTYYEQYF.

The gene calls are TRBV11-1 and TRBJ2-7; 8 nucleotides align to TRBD1. Germline CDR1 reads SGHAT; CDR2 reads FQDESV (reference sequence). The CDR3 is 14 amino acids. V dropped 4 bases and J dropped 2; count of bases not matched to a gene: 4. The CDR3 DNA reads as TGTGCCAGCAGCTGGCGGGACAGGACCTACGAGCAGTACTTC. Translation gives CASSWRDRTYEQYF.

J is TRBJ2-7 and V is TRBV5-1, with D unclear. V was clipped by 0 bases and J by 1 base, with 8 bases between them. The length of the CDR3 is 14 residues. From germline, CDR1 is SGHRS and CDR2 YFSETQ. The CDR3 loop reads CASSLGLLSYEQYF. The DNA for the CDR3 is TGCGCCAGCAGCTTGGGACTCTTATCCTACGAGCAGTACTTC. Full variable domain (missing parts from reference TRBV5-1 and TRBJ2-7): KAGVTQTPRYLIKTRGQQVTLSCSPISGHRSVSWYQQTPGQGLQFLFEYFSETQRNKGNFPGRFSGRQFSNSRSEMNVSTLELGDSALYLCASSLGLLSYEQYFGPGTRLTVT.

The chain is built from TRBV5-1 and TRBJ2-7; D is ambiguous. V was cut by 2 bases and J by 5 bases, with 14 bases left in between. The CDR3 runs 14 residues. Germline values: CDR1 SGHRS, CDR2 YFSETQ. The CDR3 DNA is TGCGCCAGCAGCTTTGGACCCAAAGTCCACGAGCAGTACTTC. It yields the protein CASSFGPKVHEQYF.